This T cell receptor (beta chain) was captured in a study of regulatory T cells. General observations from the study: In patients, unique TRB V-J pairs were restricted and V/J usage skewed, especially in Tregs. Hydrophobic residues at CDR3 positions 6 and 7 were enriched in conventional CD4+ T cells of CD3G-deficient patients.

As concerns this clone: Its antigen is unidentified.

Primers: 52 TRBV forward and 13 TRBJ reverse. Only in-frame clones appear in the TCRdb table, and some are missing; sequencing was by immunoSEQ multiplex PCR. In the table there are more than 15,000 clones, 84% of which are singletons. The CDR3 contains 11 residues. The ends were cut back, 2 bases at V and 5 bases at J, with 6 bases in the middle. Germline CDR1 reads GTSNPN; CDR2 reads SVGIG (reference sequence). Regulatory (CD25-high CD127-low) and conventional (CD25-low CD127-high) CD4+ T cells were sorted separately. The chain couples TRBV30 to TRBJ1-1; D uncertain. The clonotype comes from a person aged 25-39 years with CD3G deficiency. The sample taken for sequencing was conventional CD4+ T cells sorted from blood. The CDR3 sequence: CAWSRGTEAFF. The CDR3 DNA reads as TGTGCCTGGAGTCGGGGAACTGAAGCTTTCTTT.